Below, one T cell receptor beta chain is given with its context. These data are taken from a study of blood T cell repertoires in COVID-19. Study overall: Samples of COVID-19 (acute and convalescent) were obtained from the United States, Italy and Spain. Nucleic acid was either cDNA or gDNA, and it came from T cells, B-cell-depleted T cells, or PBMCs.

Clones were sequenced by immunoSEQ multiplex PCR, and TCRdb holds only the in-frame ones, with some missing. The data show 30,000 to 45,000 clones, with 90% seen just once and about 12% held by the top ten. Germline-derived CDR1 and CDR2 are LGHDT and YNNKEL (reference sequence). The CDR3 is made up of 14 amino acids. V lost 2 bases and J lost 3, with 10 bases in between. The rearrangement uses TRBV3-1 (or the pseudogene TRBV3-2) and TRBJ1-2; D possibly corresponds to TRBD1 (5 bases). The clonotype originates from a man in his 70s with acute or convalescent COVID-19. Sequencing input: peripheral blood. The CDR3: CASSQQGRDYGYTF. Here the CDR3 DNA reads TGTGCCAGCAGCCAACAGGGTAGGGACTATGGCTACACCTTC.